This note documents a single TCR beta chain sequence. Its antigen has not been determined. No base-level quality is on record; no much larger clone is a single base apart. The entire isolated RNA was reverse transcribed using the High Capacity cDNA Reverse Transcription Kit, and thus expressed TCRB transcripts were sequenced. Naive, central memory and regulatory T cell samples underwent deep immunoSEQ sequencing, averaging roughly 3.5 million total reads per sample. Sorted cells were lysed in RLT buffer, and RNA was extracted using DNase-treated RNeasy Micro or Mini kits according to cell number. Each cell subset was processed separately to prevent cross-contamination, with patient and healthy donor samples processed together. The immunoSEQ multiplex PCR was used to amplify TCRB sequences from cDNA, yielding 87-bp fragments that span the CDR3 region. Sequencing of the amplicons was done on the Illumina HiSeq platform. Per the original workflow: Synthetic template baselines were used to correct PCR bias computationally, reads within Hamming distance 2 were collapsed, and singletons that could not be merged were discarded. By aligning reads against IMGT, V, D and J genes, CDR3 length, and insertions or deletions at six rearrangement sites were assigned. Within each subset, clonotype counts were normalized to sorted cell number, and only after that were true diversity and Gini coefficients computed with the tcR R package. The overlap coefficient, calculated on TCRB nucleotide sequences, was used to quantify repertoire sharing. Out-of-frame TCRB sequences from naive cells were analyzed as a proxy for the pre-selection repertoire. Held by TCRdb, this immuneACCESS table contains in-frame sequences only and omits some clones. Under half of the omission traces to an unresolved V gene where checked; the cause of the rest is unknown. V, J and clone size were drawn from that table, and D and trimming were deduced from the DNA. The sample contains around 250,000 clones, around 68% of them found a single time. Of the sample, almost 0.055% falls within the top ten clones.

Looking up the germline V gene (reference sequence) yields CDR1 SEHNR and CDR2 FQNEAQ. V lost 6 bases and J lost 1 base; the stretch between them is 10 bases long. The CDR3 sequence holds 15 residues, the cysteine and phenylalanine included. The retained sequence is limited to the CDR3, 45 bases, with the frame set at the first base. The entry originates in a study of beta chain features in type 1 diabetes (dated 2018 in TCRdb). Notes on the research overall: No differences in mean age, gender distribution, total cell number or subset yield were found between patients and healthy donors. Whereas all 30 or so donors provided naive and central memory subsets, regulatory and stem cell-like memory subsets were isolated from just 8 patients and roughly eight healthy donors. In the study, TCRB repertoires of sorted circulating CD4+ T cell subsets from recently diagnosed type 1 diabetes patients were compared with those of matched healthy donors. A total of 85 million to 140 million sorted cells were examined across all samples, and a strong correlation was observed between cell number per subset and RNA yield. The investigation overall reported the following: Shorter templates might have been favored by PCR, but patient and control samples were amplified and corrected together, so both groups would have been affected equally by any skew. Naive, central memory and regulatory TCRB repertoires appeared to be more alike among patients than among healthy donors. At VDJ recombination sites, type 1 diabetes patients had fewer insertions and more deleted nucleotides, which implies abnormalities in thymic rearrangement. Because cDNA was sequenced instead of genomic DNA, activated cells with high expression could be over-represented, although the groups did not differ in activation or CD3 levels. A moderate but significant shortening of TCRB CDR3 length was observed in type 1 diabetes patients in all four CD4+ subsets. Because the HLA sub-analyses included only small numbers of individuals, any influence of HLA type on TCRB rearrangement was left unresolved.

Each donor gave one peripheral blood draw, approximately 120 mL on average, collected into heparinised tubes. Using a panel that included CD45RO, CCR7, CD25, CD127, CD95 and CD27, naive, central memory, regulatory and stem cell-like memory CD4+ T cells were sorted on a BD FACSAria II. All sorted populations exceeded 95% purity. Right away, PBMCs were isolated by Lymphoprep density gradient centrifugation and were stained directly, with no culture step. To minimize batch effects, samples were stained and sorted in pairs, one healthy donor with one patient per experiment. Sequenced: naive CD4+ T cells from blood. The intended sense of this specimen's cell subset or site label: true naive CD4+ T cells. The rearranged chain carries TRBV7-9 and TRBJ2-6; TRBD2 is a weak D gene call, 5 bases matching. This receptor was taken from a man under 40 in good health. The DNA sequence reads TGTGCCAGCAGAGATACTAGTTCTGGGGCCAACGTCCTGACTTTC. It encodes CASRDTSSGANVLTF.